The 15 T cell receptor beta chains listed next were all sequenced from one sample in a study of T cell responses to AZD1222 COVID-19 vaccine. TCRdb's table, derived via immunoSEQ multiplex PCR, lists solely in-frame clones and lacks some. This table has about 110,000 clones, around 87% appearing once. Sequencing was performed on peripheral blood, taken on day 0 of AZD1222 vaccination. These TCRs come from an adult in good health.

In its sample, this clone was seen once. V usage is TRBV6-2 or TRBV6-3 and J usage is TRBJ1-1; weak D call: TRBD1 (5 bases). Between the trimmed V and J ends, which lost 6 bases and 5 bases, there was a span of 10 bases. This CDR3 has 12 residues. CDR1 is MNHEY, CDR2 SVGEGT, per germline. The CDR3, as DNA: TGTGCCAGCAGCGACGGGACGACTGAAGCTTTCTTT. It translates to CASSDGTTEAFF.

A remark on this clone: The identical CDR3 is also encoded by other nucleotide sequences in the sample. This chain links TRBV5-6 with TRBJ2-1; TRBD1 matches at 9 bases. Trimming cost V 2 bases and J 4 bases; bases outside gene matches: 4. Per germline, CDR1 SGHDT and CDR2 YYEEEE. The CDR3 runs 15 residues. The CDR3 loop reads CASSFGDRAYNEQFF. Here the CDR3 DNA reads TGTGCCAGCAGCTTCGGGGACAGGGCTTACAATGAGCAGTTCTTC.

The chain has TRBV7-9 and TRBJ1-5; the match to TRBD1 covers 11 bases. Germline lookup yields CDR1 SEHNR and CDR2 FQNEAQ (reference sequence). V gave up 1 base and J gave up 5 bases; unmatched junction bases: 1. CDR3 length: 15 amino acids. The CDR3 nucleotides read TGTGCCAGCAGCTTAGGGACAGGGGGCGATCAGCCCCAGCATTTT. Translating it yields CASSLGTGGDQPQHF.

The sample holds one count of this clone. The gene calls are TRBV29-1 and TRBJ1-1, with 8 bases aligning to TRBD1. V trimming: 6 bases; J trimming: 4 bases; junction bases outside the gene matches: 7. The CDR3 runs 13 residues. From germline, CDR1 is SQVTM and CDR2 ANQGSEA. CDR3 in amino acids: CSVWTGRSTEAFF. In nucleotides, the CDR3 is TGCAGCGTGTGGACAGGGAGGAGCACTGAAGCTTTCTTT.

This clone was seen only a few times. The chain combines TRBV4-2 with TRBJ1-6; tentative D call: TRBD1 (6 bases). This CDR3 has 15 residues. Between the trimmed V and J ends, which lost 0 bases and 7 bases, there was a span of 10 bases. Germline CDR1 LGHNA, CDR2 YNFKEQ. The CDR3 sequence: CASSQDGRGNSPLHF. CDR3 coding DNA: TGTGCCAGCAGCCAAGACGGCAGGGGAAATTCACCCCTCCACTTT.

The gene calls are TRBV28 and TRBJ2-7; D gene ambiguous. Germline CDR1 reads MDHEN; CDR2 reads SYDVKM. The CDR3 runs 12 residues. The ends were cut back, 1 base at V and 0 bases at J, with 1 base in the middle. This chain's CDR3 is CASSLYSYEQYF. CDR3 in DNA: TGTGCCAGCAGTTTATACTCCTACGAGCAGTACTTC.

This clone has just one count. The gene calls are TRBV5-1 and TRBJ1-3, with D uncertain. The V gene lost 0 bases and the J gene lost 6 bases, with 13 bases spanning the gap. The length of the CDR3 is 15 residues. Germline CDR1 and CDR2: SGHRS and YFSETQ. The CDR3, as DNA: TGCGCCAGCAGCTTGGGGAGTAATTTGGTAAACACCATATATTTT. Encoded protein: CASSLGSNLVNTIYF.

The V gene is TRBV28, the J gene TRBJ2-1; D uncertain. Germline CDR1 reads MDHEN; CDR2 reads SYDVKM. The CDR3 contains 12 residues. V lost 1 base to trimming and J lost 7 bases, with 5 bases between them. CDR3 in amino acids: CASSLSINEQFF. As DNA, the CDR3 is TGTGCCAGCAGTTTATCTATAAATGAGCAGTTCTTC.

The V gene is TRBV5-1, the J gene TRBJ2-5; 8 bases align to TRBD1. CDR3 size: 14 residues. The germline V gene has CDR1 SGHRS and CDR2 YFSETQ. V trimming: 4 bases; J trimming: 6 bases; junction bases outside the gene matches: 8. CDR3 amino acids: CASSPRQGRQTQYF. The CDR3 DNA is TGCGCCAGCAGCCCCCGACAGGGGAGACAGACCCAGTACTTC.

The chain has TRBV5-4 and TRBJ1-1; no definite D call. The CDR3 runs 15 residues. CDR1 and CDR2 from the germline V gene are SGHNT and YYREEE (reference sequence). Trimming pared 0 bases from V and 3 bases from J, leaving 12 bases between. The CDR3 region is CASSLVPRGDTEAFF. CDR3 nucleotide sequence: TGTGCCAGCAGCTTGGTCCCACGTGGGGACACTGAAGCTTTCTTT.

This CDR3 is CASSLLLGGPGYGYTF. In nucleotides, the CDR3 is TGTGCCAGCAGCTTGCTTCTAGGGGGGCCCGGCTATGGCTACACCTTC. V is TRBV5-6 and J is TRBJ1-2, with D maybe TRBD1 (6 bases). V lost 1 base and J 4 bases, leaving 17 bases between the germline ends. This CDR3 contains 16 residues. In germline, CDR1 is SGHDT, CDR2 YYEEEE.

This chain uses TRBV28 with TRBJ2-2; D not resolved. Germline V gene data show CDR1 as MDHEN and CDR2 as SYDVKM. Trimming removed 2 bases at V and 0 bases at J, with 7 bases between. This CDR3 has 15 residues. The CDR3 protein is CASSLGSANTGELFF. The DNA of the CDR3 is TGTGCCAGCAGTTTAGGTTCCGCGAACACCGGGGAGCTGTTTTTT.

The chain is built from TRBV30 and TRBJ1-1, with D maybe TRBD1 (6 bases). This CDR3 spans 13 amino acids. Germline V gene data show CDR1 as GTSNPN and CDR2 as SVGIG (reference sequence). V shed 2 bases and J shed 6 bases, with 13 bases lying between them. This chain's CDR3 is CAWSRGGLAEAFF. The CDR3 DNA follows: TGTGCCTGGAGTCGCGGGGGGCTGGCTGAAGCTTTCTTT.

The chain links TRBV6-5 to TRBJ1-1, with D hard to call. The germline V gene has CDR1 MNHEY and CDR2 SVGAGI. Trimming pared 2 bases from V and 1 base from J, leaving 8 bases between. The CDR3 covers 14 residues. In DNA, the CDR3 is TGTGCCAGCAGTTACCTGGCAGGGAACACTGAAGCTTTCTTT. It is translated as CASSYLAGNTEAFF.

The chain carries TRBV29-1 and TRBJ2-5, with TRBD2 as a possible D gene (6 bases). The germline V gene has CDR1 SQVTM and CDR2 ANQGSEA. The CDR3 totals 13 residues. Trimming pared 7 bases from V and 4 bases from J, leaving 16 bases between. The CDR3: CSAWAAGGETQYF. DNA of the CDR3: TGCAGCGCCTGGGCCGCCGGGGGAGAGACCCAGTACTTC.